This T cell receptor beta chain is drawn from a study of blood T cell repertoires in COVID-19. The wider study: From the United States, Italy and Spain came samples of acute and convalescent COVID-19. PBMCs, B-cell-depleted T cells, or T cells were the source of the cDNA or gDNA that made up the material.

The CDR3 length is 14 residues. Germline CDR1 is MGHRA and CDR2 is YSYEKL. The V gene lost 3 bases and the J gene lost 0 bases, with 9 bases spanning the gap. This clone appeared a few times. As processed by the authors: Counts of nucleated cells, estimated from reference gene primer amplification, were obtained. Assay: immunoSEQ multiplex PCR; the TCRdb copy retains only in-frame clones and omits some. V and J calls and clone size are those listed in that table; D and trimming were worked out from the DNA. The repertoire holds about 68,000 clones, with about 90% as singletons. The gene calls are TRBV4-1 and TRBJ2-7; D gene unclear. The TCR was taken from a man aged 50 to 59 with COVID-19, enrolled during active disease. The specimen sequenced was peripheral blood. Here the CDR3 DNA reads TGCGCCAGCAGCCAGCCGGGTCGCTCCTACGAGCAGTACTTC. Residues: CASSQPGRSYEQYF.